This T cell receptor (beta chain) is drawn from a study of T cell clusters in autoimmune cytopenias. The CDR3 has 13 residues. CDR1 LNHNV and CDR2 YYDKDF come from the germline V gene (reference sequence). One tube held mixed TRB-A and TRB-B primer pools for touch-down PCR. For each CDR3 protein, TCRdb gives one entry from its re-call of the multiplex PCR reads, without DNA. Seen in this sample are fewer than 7,000 distinct CDR3 sequences; the ten most common clones hold 60% to 75%. TRB amplification used approximately 250 ng of peripheral blood genomic DNA. The sample also formed part of further work on T cell repertoires in aging, cancer and after chemotherapy. That source adds: Donors were grouped into six age bands spanning 30 or younger through 70 or older. Loss of evenness, beyond lost richness, contributed to age-related TCR diversity decline in cancer patients.

The receptor comes from a human donor in good health. The J gene is TRBJ2-5, the V gene TRBV15; TCRdb selects TRBD2, and the lack of DNA leaves this call unchecked. The sequenced material came from peripheral blood. The CDR3 spells CATSLAGLGAQYF.